The 32 T cell receptor beta chains presented below share a single source sample, sequenced in a study of cytomegalovirus exposure and HLA in healthy donors. Here immunoSEQ multiplex PCR was the method, and the copy in TCRdb shows in-frame clones only, minus some. The sample records 190,000 or so clones, 84% being singletons. The sequencing sample was made of PBMCs. The origin of the receptors is a woman between 18 and 30 years old in good health and CMV-seropositive.

The chain has TRBV6-4 and TRBJ2-2; TRBD1 aligns across 10 bases. The CDR3 is made up of 14 amino acids. Germline-derived CDR1 and CDR2 are MRHNA and SNTAGT. The junction had 0 bases not matched to a gene; V was cut back by 2 bases and J by 6 bases. CDR3 in amino acids: CASSDGQGAGELFF. The CDR3 DNA follows: TGTGCCAGCAGTGACGGACAGGGGGCCGGGGAGCTGTTTTTT.

This chain joins TRBV7-3 and TRBJ2-3; perhaps TRBD2 as D (5 bases). The CDR3 is 13 amino acids. Trimming took 5 bases from V and 7 from J, leaving 13 bases between them. The germline CDR1 and CDR2 sequences are SGHTA and FQGTGA. The CDR3 DNA is TGTGCCAGCAGCAAAGGGAGCAGAAATACGCAGTATTTT. Translating gives CASSKGSRNTQYF.

The chain recombines TRBV10-3 with TRBJ1-1; D gene unclear. The CDR3 has 13 amino acids. V lost 7 bases and J 0 bases, leaving 9 bases between the germline ends. Germline V lookup: CDR1 ENHRY, CDR2 SYGVKD. For the CDR3, the DNA is TGTGCCATCATGGACGGGATGAACACTGAAGCTTTCTTT. Its protein product is CAIMDGMNTEAFF.

The V call is TRBV14, the J call TRBJ1-1, with 7 positions matching TRBD1. V dropped 5 bases and J dropped 4; count of bases not matched to a gene: 4. The germline V gene has CDR1 SGHDN and CDR2 FVKESK. This CDR3 has 13 amino acids. The CDR3 sequence: CASSTGQVTEAFF. Written as DNA, the CDR3 is TGTGCCAGCAGCACCGGACAGGTCACTGAAGCTTTCTTT.

This chain's CDR3 is CASSQRTGTNYEQYF. The CDR3 DNA reads as TGTGCCAGTAGTCAGCGAACAGGAACCAACTACGAGCAGTACTTC. This chain joins TRBV19 and TRBJ2-7; perhaps TRBD1 as D (5 bases). CDR1 LNHDA and CDR2 SQIVND come from the germline V gene (reference sequence). V lost 5 bases, J lost 3 bases, and 17 bases lay in between. The CDR3 runs to 15 residues.

The chain uses TRBV7-3 and TRBJ2-1; 12 nucleotides line up with TRBD2. Unmatched junction bases numbered 9, after V lost 5 bases and J lost 1 base. The CDR3 is 18 amino acids. Per the germline V gene, CDR1 is SGHTA and CDR2 is FQGTGA. The CDR3 here is CASSTGTSGPLSYNEQFF. The CDR3 bases are TGTGCCAGCAGCACGGGGACTAGCGGGCCCCTTTCCTACAATGAGCAGTTCTTC.

This sequence joins TRBV10-1 and TRBJ1-6; 8 bases agree with TRBD1. The length of the CDR3 is 15 residues. Per germline, CDR1 WNHNN and CDR2 SYGVQD (reference sequence). V gave up 3 bases and J gave up 10 bases; unmatched junction bases: 8. CDR3 amino acids: CASSEGTGPKSPLHF. The CDR3 nucleotides read TGCGCCAGCAGTGAAGGGACAGGTCCTAAATCACCCCTCCACTTT.

The chain is built from TRBV5-6 and TRBJ2-7, with a weak D call TRBD1 (6 bases). Germline values: CDR1 SGHDT, CDR2 YYEEEE. This CDR3 is built from 14 residues. Trimming stripped 0 bases from V and 3 bases from J, with 10 bases between. The DNA for the CDR3 is TGTGCCAGCAGCTTGGTGGACAGTAACTACGAGCAGTACTTC. It encodes CASSLVDSNYEQYF.

The chain is built from TRBV5-1 and TRBJ2-1, with TRBD1 identical over 7 bases. V was clipped by 3 bases and J by 8 bases; unmatched bases: 8. Germline V lookup: CDR1 SGHRS, CDR2 YFSETQ. The CDR3 is 14 residues long. DNA for the CDR3: TGCGCCAGCAGCTCATCGGACAGGATCGATGAGCAGTTCTTC. Its protein product is CASSSSDRIDEQFF. The variable domain in full, completed from reference TRBV5-1 and TRBJ2-1, reads KAGVTQTPRYLIKTRGQQVTLSCSPISGHRSVSWYQQTPGQGLQFLFEYFSETQRNKGNFPGRFSGRQFSNSRSEMNVSTLELGDSALYLCASSSSDRIDEQFFGPGTRLTVL.

The V and J genes are TRBV27 and TRBJ2-3; 7 bases agree with TRBD2. The CDR3 has 14 amino acids. Germline V gene sequence: CDR1 MNHEY, CDR2 SMNVEV (reference sequence). V lost 5 bases and J lost 4; bases outside the gene matches: 6. The CDR3 is CASSIQAGSDTQYF. The CDR3 region has the DNA TGTGCCAGCAGTATCCAAGCGGGGTCAGATACGCAGTATTTT.

This chain uses TRBV19 with TRBJ2-7, with D perhaps TRBD2 (5 bases). Trimming cost V 3 bases and J 6 bases, with 9 bases left between them. CDR3 length: 12 amino acids. The germline V gene encodes CDR1 LNHDA and CDR2 SQIVND (reference sequence). CDR3 sequence reads: CASSISGSEQYF. CDR3 nucleotide sequence: TGTGCCAGTAGTATCTCGGGAAGCGAGCAGTACTTC.

This chain connects TRBV6-6 to TRBJ2-6; 7 nucleotides line up with TRBD1. The CDR3 has 16 amino acids. J gave up 0 bases and V 6 bases, and 5 bases lay outside the gene matches. In germline, CDR1 is MNHNY, CDR2 SVGAGI (reference sequence). For the CDR3, the DNA is TGTGCCAGCAGCGGACAGGCGCTCTCTGGGGCCAACGTCCTGACTTTC. Its protein is CASSGQALSGANVLTF.

This clone has more than one count but fewer than ten. The chain links TRBV6-5 to TRBJ1-1; the D is unclear. CDR1 is MNHEY and CDR2 is SVGAGI in the germline V gene. Trimming left V 5 bases short and J 0 bases short, with 10 bases between. This CDR3 has 14 residues. The CDR3 spells CASSTGSMNTEAFF. For the CDR3, the DNA is TGTGCCAGCAGTACGGGGAGTATGAACACTGAAGCTTTCTTT.

The chain joins TRBV7-8 to TRBJ2-7; D is unclear. CDR1 and CDR2 (germline): SGHVS, FQNEAQ. Trimming took off 2 bases at V and 3 bases at J, with 11 bases between the two ends. This CDR3 has 14 residues. CDR3: CASSLFDFLYEQYF. The DNA for the CDR3 is TGTGCCAGCAGCTTATTCGACTTTCTCTACGAGCAGTACTTC.

The chain links TRBV18 to TRBJ2-5; D may be TRBD1 (7 bases). Trimming cost V 6 bases and J 5 bases, with 16 bases left between them. This CDR3 is 14 amino acids long. Germline CDR1 is KGHSH and CDR2 is LQKENI. The CDR3 here is CASSTGGGRETQYF. Written as DNA, the CDR3 is TGTGCCAGCTCCACAGGAGGGGGCCGGGAGACCCAGTACTTC.

The V gene is TRBV19, the J gene TRBJ2-1; 9 bases are a match to TRBD1. The germline CDR1 and CDR2 sequences are LNHDA and SQIVND (reference sequence). V was clipped by 11 bases and J by 7 bases; unmatched bases: 9. This CDR3 has 13 amino acids. The CDR3 loop is CAVEDRGRNEQFF. In nucleotides, the CDR3 is TGTGCCGTCGAGGACAGGGGAAGGAATGAGCAGTTCTTC. Full variable domain (outside the CDR3, taken from reference TRBV19 and TRBJ2-1): DGGITQSPKYLFRKEGQNVTLSCEQNLNHDAMYWYRQDPGQGLRLIYYSQIVNDFQKGDIAEGYSVSREKKESFPLTVTSAQKNPTAFYLCAVEDRGRNEQFFGPGTRLTVL.

This chain connects TRBV2 to TRBJ2-2, with a possible D match to TRBD2 (6 bases). Between the trimmed V and J ends, which lost 7 bases and 3 bases, there was a span of 9 bases. The CDR3 consists of 13 residues. Germline CDR1 is SNHLY and CDR2 is FYNNEI. The CDR3 DNA sequence: TGTGCCAGCAAGCTAGCGTACACCGGGGAGCTGTTTTTT. Translating gives CASKLAYTGELFF.

The chain has TRBV5-1 and TRBJ1-1; TRBD1 aligns across 7 bases. The V gene end was trimmed by 4 bases and the J gene end by 6 bases; junction bases not matched to a gene: 9. This CDR3 is 14 amino acids long. The germline V gene has CDR1 SGHRS and CDR2 YFSETQ. This chain's CDR3 is CASSATGATAEAFF. The CDR3 region has the DNA TGCGCCAGCAGCGCTACAGGGGCGACGGCTGAAGCTTTCTTT.

V gene TRBV5-1 combines with J gene TRBJ2-5, with TRBD1 matching over 8 bases. In germline, CDR1 is SGHRS, CDR2 YFSETQ. The CDR3 covers 15 residues. J gave up 5 bases and V 1 base, and 7 bases lay outside the gene matches. CDR3 bases: TGCGCCAGCAGCTTGCAGCGCAGGGGGCTGGAGACCCAGTACTTC. Its protein product is CASSLQRRGLETQYF. Drawing the rest from reference TRBV5-1 and TRBJ2-5, the complete variable domain is KAGVTQTPRYLIKTRGQQVTLSCSPISGHRSVSWYQQTPGQGLQFLFEYFSETQRNKGNFPGRFSGRQFSNSRSEMNVSTLELGDSALYLCASSLQRRGLETQYFGPGTRLLVL.

The V and J genes are TRBV11-2 and TRBJ1-2, with a possible D match to TRBD1 (6 bases). Germline values: CDR1 SGHAT, CDR2 FQNNGV. The CDR3 covers 12 residues. Deletions cut 8 bases from V and 4 bases from J, with 11 bases between. The CDR3 here is CASEGGVYGYTF. DNA of the CDR3: TGTGCCAGCGAGGGGGGGGTCTATGGCTACACCTTC.

The gene calls are TRBV7-8 and TRBJ1-5, with a possible D match to TRBD1 (6 bases). Germline V gives CDR1 SGHVS, CDR2 FQNEAQ. The CDR3 loop spans 15 amino acids. V lost 6 bases to trimming and J lost 0 bases, with 12 bases between them. The CDR3 DNA sequence: TGTGCCAGCAGTCCGGACAGCCTTAGCAATCAGCCCCAGCATTTT. It codes for CASSPDSLSNQPQHF. Complete variable domain (other parts from reference TRBV7-8 and TRBJ1-5): GAGVSQSPRYKVAKRGQDVALRCDPISGHVSLFWYQQALGQGPEFLTYFQNEAQLDKSGLPSDRFFAERPEGSVSTLKIQRTQQEDSAVYLCASSPDSLSNQPQHFGDGTRLSIL.

The chain is built from TRBV7-8 and TRBJ2-1; 9 bases match TRBD2. V lost 4 bases to trimming and J lost 7 bases; unmatched junction nucleotides: 11. The CDR3 totals 16 residues. Germline lookup yields CDR1 SGHVS and CDR2 FQNEAQ. CDR3 DNA sequence: TGTGCCAGCAGCTCCACCTTGGCGGGGGGGCAGAATGAGCAGTTCTTC. This gives the protein CASSSTLAGGQNEQFF. The whole variable domain, remainder taken from reference TRBV7-8 and TRBJ2-1, is GAGVSQSPRYKVAKRGQDVALRCDPISGHVSLFWYQQALGQGPEFLTYFQNEAQLDKSGLPSDRFFAERPEGSVSTLKIQRTQQEDSAVYLCASSSTLAGGQNEQFFGPGTRLTVL.

This clone was observed a single time. The rearrangement joins TRBV6-6 to TRBJ2-3; possibly TRBD2 for D (6 bases). This CDR3 has 14 residues. Germline assignment: CDR1 MNHNY and CDR2 SVGAGI (reference sequence). Trimming pared 5 bases from V and 0 bases from J, leaving 9 bases between. The CDR3 DNA follows: TGTGCCAGCAGTCCCGGAGGGAGCACAGATACGCAGTATTTT. Residues: CASSPGGSTDTQYF.

This chain links TRBV7-3 with TRBJ1-2, with D possibly being TRBD1 (5 bases). The CDR3 runs to 13 residues. Trimming shortened V by 0 bases and J by 7 bases, and 9 bases separated the two germline ends. Germline lookup yields CDR1 SGHTA and CDR2 FQGTGA. The CDR3 DNA follows: TGTGCCAGCAGCTTAACCCGGCAGGGTGGCTACACCTTC. It is translated as CASSLTRQGGYTF. Filled out from reference TRBV7-3 and TRBJ1-2, the complete variable domain reads GAGVSQTPSNKVTEKGKYVELRCDPISGHTALYWYRQSLGQGPEFLIYFQGTGAADDSGLPNDRFFAVRPEGSVSTLKIQRTERGDSAVYLCASSLTRQGGYTFGSGTRLTVV.

The chain carries TRBV11-1 and TRBJ1-1, with TRBD1 identical over 10 bases. There are 14 residues in the CDR3. Germline CDR1 and CDR2: SGHAT and FQDESV (reference sequence). The trim removed 5 bases at V and 5 bases at J, leaving 5 bases unmatched. The CDR3, as DNA: TGTGCCAGCAGCACGCGGACAGGGGGGACTGAAGCTTTCTTT. It specifies CASSTRTGGTEAFF.

The J gene is TRBJ2-1, the V gene TRBV6-1, with D maybe TRBD1 (6 bases). V lost 5 bases and J lost 2, with 13 bases in between. The CDR3 length is 15 residues. CDR1 MNHNS and CDR2 SASEGT come from the germline V gene. The CDR3 DNA follows: TGTGCCAGCAGTCCAGGGGAGCTGACCTACAATGAGCAGTTCTTC. Translation: CASSPGELTYNEQFF.

The rearrangement uses TRBV11-3 and TRBJ2-2; 7 bases line up with TRBD1. The germline CDR1 and CDR2 sequences are SGHNT and YENEEA. There are 15 residues in the CDR3. The ends lost 2 bases at V and 4 bases at J; junction bases unmatched: 4. The CDR3, as DNA: TGTGCCAGCAGCTTAAAGCCAGGGGGCACCGGGGAGCTGTTTTTT. Translation gives CASSLKPGGTGELFF.

CDR3 protein: CASSRTGISVAFF. The DNA for the CDR3 is TGTGCCAGCAGTCGGACAGGGATAAGTGTGGCTTTCTTT. The chain couples TRBV5-6 to TRBJ1-1, with TRBD1 identical over 8 bases. This CDR3 is 13 amino acids long. V was pared by 5 bases and J by 11 bases, with 11 bases of the junction left unmatched. Germline lookup yields CDR1 SGHDT and CDR2 YYEEEE.

This chain links TRBV6-5 with TRBJ1-4; the D is unclear. Germline V gene lookup returns CDR1 MNHEY and CDR2 SVGAGI. This CDR3 has 14 residues. The V and J ends lost 4 bases and 5 bases respectively, with 11 bases between them. CDR3 residues: CASSSDRGNEKLFF. DNA of the CDR3: TGTGCCAGCAGTTCGGACCGAGGGAATGAAAAACTGTTTTTT.

The chain carries TRBV6-6 and TRBJ1-1, with TRBD1 identical over 10 bases. Germline V CDR1 and CDR2: MNHNY, SVGAGI (reference sequence). The ends lost 5 bases at V and 1 base at J; junction bases unmatched: 7. The CDR3 contains 16 residues. CDR3 residues: CASSLTGGAGNTEAFF. CDR3 in DNA: TGTGCCAGCAGTCTGACAGGGGGCGCGGGGAACACTGAAGCTTTCTTT.

This chain uses TRBV10-3 with TRBJ2-3, with TRBD1 as a possible D gene (6 bases). This CDR3 spans 14 amino acids. V lost 4 bases and J 6 bases, leaving 14 bases between the germline ends. The germline CDR1 and CDR2 sequences are ENHRY and SYGVKD. The CDR3 spells CAISAEQGGDTQYF. The CDR3 coding sequence is TGTGCCATCAGTGCGGAACAGGGTGGTGATACGCAGTATTTT.

The chain recombines TRBV25-1 with TRBJ1-1; TRBD1 agrees at 10 bases. This CDR3 has 13 amino acids. Trimming removed 7 bases from V and 3 bases from J; junction bases left unmatched: 2. CDR1 and CDR2 (germline): MGHDK, SYGVNS. The CDR3 nucleotides are TGTGCCAGCACTGGGACAGGGGACACTGAAGCTTTCTTT. Its translation is CASTGTGDTEAFF.